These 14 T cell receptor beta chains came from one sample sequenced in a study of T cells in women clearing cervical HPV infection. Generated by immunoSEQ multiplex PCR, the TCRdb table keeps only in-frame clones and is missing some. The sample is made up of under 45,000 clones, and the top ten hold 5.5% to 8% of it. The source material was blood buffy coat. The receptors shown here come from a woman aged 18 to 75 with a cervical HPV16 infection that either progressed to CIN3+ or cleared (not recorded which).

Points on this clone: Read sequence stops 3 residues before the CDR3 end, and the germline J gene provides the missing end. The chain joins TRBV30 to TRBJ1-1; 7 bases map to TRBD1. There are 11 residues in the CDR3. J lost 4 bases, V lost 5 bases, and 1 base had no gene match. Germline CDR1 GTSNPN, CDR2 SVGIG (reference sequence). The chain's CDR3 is CAWYRGTEAFF. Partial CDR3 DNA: TGTGCCTGGTACAGGGGCACTGAA.

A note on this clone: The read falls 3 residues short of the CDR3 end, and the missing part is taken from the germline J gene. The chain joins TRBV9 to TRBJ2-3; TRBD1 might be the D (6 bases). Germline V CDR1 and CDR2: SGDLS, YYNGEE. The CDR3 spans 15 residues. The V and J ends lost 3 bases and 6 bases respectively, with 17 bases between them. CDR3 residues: CASSADSTGEDTQYF. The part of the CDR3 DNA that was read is TGTGCCAGCAGCGCGGACAGTACGGGTGAGGATACG.

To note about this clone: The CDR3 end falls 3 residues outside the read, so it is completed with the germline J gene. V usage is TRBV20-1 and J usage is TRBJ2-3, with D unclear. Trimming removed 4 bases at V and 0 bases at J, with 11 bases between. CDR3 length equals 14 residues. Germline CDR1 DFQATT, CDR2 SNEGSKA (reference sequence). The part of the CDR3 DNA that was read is TGCAGTGCTACAGACCCTTCTAGCACAGATACG. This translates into CSATDPSSTDT. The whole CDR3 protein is CSATDPSSTDTQYF.

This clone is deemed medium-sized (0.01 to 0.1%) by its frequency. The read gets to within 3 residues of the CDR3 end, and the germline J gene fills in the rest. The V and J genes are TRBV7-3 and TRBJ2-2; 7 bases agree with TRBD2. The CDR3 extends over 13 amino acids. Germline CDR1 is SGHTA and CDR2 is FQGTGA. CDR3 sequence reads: CASSLGGNSPLFF. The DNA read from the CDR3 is TGTGCCAGCAGCCTCGGGGGGAATTCACCG.

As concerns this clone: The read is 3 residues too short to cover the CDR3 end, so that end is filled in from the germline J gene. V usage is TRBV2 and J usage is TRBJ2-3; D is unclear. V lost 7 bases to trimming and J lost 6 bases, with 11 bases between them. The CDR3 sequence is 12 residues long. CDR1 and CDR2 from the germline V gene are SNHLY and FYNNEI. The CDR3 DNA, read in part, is TGTGCCAGCACCATAGCTCAGGATACG. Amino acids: CASTIAQDT. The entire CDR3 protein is CASTIAQDTQYF.

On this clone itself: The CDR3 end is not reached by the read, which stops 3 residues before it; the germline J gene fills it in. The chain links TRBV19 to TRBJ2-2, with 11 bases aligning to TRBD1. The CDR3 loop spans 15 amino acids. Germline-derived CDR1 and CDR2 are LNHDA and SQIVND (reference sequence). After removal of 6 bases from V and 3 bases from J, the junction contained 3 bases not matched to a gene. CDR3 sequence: CASRAGQGDTGELFF. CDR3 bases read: TGTGCCAGTAGAGCGGGACAGGGGGACACCGGGGAG.

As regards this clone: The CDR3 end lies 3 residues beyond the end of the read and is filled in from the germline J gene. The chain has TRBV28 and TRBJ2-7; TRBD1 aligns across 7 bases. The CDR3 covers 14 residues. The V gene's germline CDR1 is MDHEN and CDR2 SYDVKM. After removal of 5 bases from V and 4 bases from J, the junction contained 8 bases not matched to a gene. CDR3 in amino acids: CASSHGQAWYEQYF. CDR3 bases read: TGTGCCAGCAGTCACGGACAGGCTTGGTACGAG.

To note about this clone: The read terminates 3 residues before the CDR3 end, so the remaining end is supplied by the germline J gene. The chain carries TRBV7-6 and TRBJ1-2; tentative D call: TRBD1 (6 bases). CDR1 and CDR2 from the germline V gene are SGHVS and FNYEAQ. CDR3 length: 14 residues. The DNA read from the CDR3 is TGTGCCAGCAGCCCCTACAGGGCCTACAATGAC. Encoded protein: CASSPYRAYND. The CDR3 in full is CASSPYRAYNDYTF.

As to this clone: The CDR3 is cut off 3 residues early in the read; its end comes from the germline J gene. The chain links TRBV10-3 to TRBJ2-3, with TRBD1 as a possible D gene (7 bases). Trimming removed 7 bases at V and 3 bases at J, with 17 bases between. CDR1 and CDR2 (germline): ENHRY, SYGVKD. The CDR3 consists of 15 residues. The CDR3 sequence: CAITGQGGLTDTQYF. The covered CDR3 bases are TGTGCCATCACGGGCCAGGGGGGTCTGACAGATACG.

CDR3 bases read: TGTGCCTGGAGTGTAAACAGGGAATATGGC. Translation: CAWSVNREYG. The CDR3 reads in full as CAWSVNREYGYTF. The chain employs TRBV30 and TRBJ1-2; D is perhaps TRBD1 (6 bases). Read coverage stops 3 residues before the CDR3 terminus; the germline J gene supplies the remainder. Germline V gene data show CDR1 as GTSNPN and CDR2 as SVGIG (reference sequence). The CDR3 has 13 residues. V was shortened by 0 bases and J by 5 bases, with 10 bases between the two germline ends.

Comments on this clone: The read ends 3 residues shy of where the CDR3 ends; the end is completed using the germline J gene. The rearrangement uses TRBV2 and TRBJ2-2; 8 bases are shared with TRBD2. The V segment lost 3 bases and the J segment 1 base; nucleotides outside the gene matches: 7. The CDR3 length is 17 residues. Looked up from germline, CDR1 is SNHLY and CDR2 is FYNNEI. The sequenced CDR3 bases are TGTGCCAGCAGTGAGCGTGGACTAGCCGTGAACACCGGGGAG. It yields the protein CASSERGLAVNTGE. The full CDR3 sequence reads CASSERGLAVNTGELFF.

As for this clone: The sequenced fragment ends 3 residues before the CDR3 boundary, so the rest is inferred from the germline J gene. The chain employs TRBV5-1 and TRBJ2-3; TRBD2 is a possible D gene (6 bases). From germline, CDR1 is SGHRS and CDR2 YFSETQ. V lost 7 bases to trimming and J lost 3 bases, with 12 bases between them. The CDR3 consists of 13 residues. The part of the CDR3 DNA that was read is TGCGCCAGCGGGCGACTAGAGACAGATACG. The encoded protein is CASGRLETDT. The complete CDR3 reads CASGRLETDTQYF.

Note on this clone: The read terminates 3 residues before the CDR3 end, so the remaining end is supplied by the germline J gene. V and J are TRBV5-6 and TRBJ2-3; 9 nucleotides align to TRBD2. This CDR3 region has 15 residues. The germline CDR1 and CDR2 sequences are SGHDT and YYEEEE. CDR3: CASSPGLARRETQYF. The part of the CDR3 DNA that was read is TGTGCCAGCAGTCCGGGACTAGCCCGACGGGAGACG. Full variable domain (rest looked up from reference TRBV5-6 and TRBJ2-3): DAGVTQSPTHLIKTRGQQVTLRCSPKSGHDTVSWYQQALGQGPQFIFQYYEEEERQRGNFPDRFSGHQFPNYSSELNVNALLLGDSALYLCASSPGLARRETQYFGPGTRLTVL.

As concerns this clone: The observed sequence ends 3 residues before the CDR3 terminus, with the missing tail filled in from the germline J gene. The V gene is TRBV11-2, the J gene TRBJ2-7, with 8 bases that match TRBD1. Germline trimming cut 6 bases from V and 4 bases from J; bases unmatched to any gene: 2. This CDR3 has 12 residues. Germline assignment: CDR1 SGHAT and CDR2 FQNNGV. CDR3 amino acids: CASRQGAYEQYF. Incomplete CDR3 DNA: TGTGCCAGCAGGCAGGGGGCGTACGAG.